The 26 T cell receptor beta chains reported below all come from one sample, sequenced in a study of naive and memory T cell subsets. An equimolar mix of two oligonucleotides served as the beta constant-region primer for TRBC1 and TRBC2. TCRdb itself ran the UMI-ligation and nested PCR reads through MiXCR, one entry per CDR3 protein. The top ten hold approximately 17% of the sample, which has over 25,000 distinct CDR3 sequences, roughly a tenth seen once. Sample: effector memory CD4+ T cells from blood. Subset given: effector memory, CD45RA- CD27-. All receptors come from a human donor in good health.

The genes are TRBV20-1 and TRBJ2-3; perhaps TRBD2 as D (6 bases). V lost 5 bases and J lost 7, with 22 bases in between. This CDR3 is 15 amino acids long. Germline loops: CDR1 DFQATT, CDR2 SNEGSKA (reference sequence). The chain's CDR3 is CSAVTSAGTRNTQYF. The CDR3 DNA sequence: TGCAGTGCTGTCACCAGCGCGGGAACCAGGAATACGCAGTATTTT.

This clonotype was recorded at least ten times. Here the CDR3 reads CASGGVLAGYEQYF. CDR3 DNA sequence: TGTGCCAGCGGTGGCGTGCTAGCGGGCTACGAGCAGTACTTC. The chain combines TRBV3-1 with TRBJ2-7; TRBD2 agrees at 8 bases. With 8 bases clipped from V and 3 bases from J, the junction kept 9 bases outside the gene matches. Germline V gives CDR1 LGHDT, CDR2 YNNKEL (reference sequence). The CDR3 spans 14 residues.

There are many counts of this clonotype. This chain connects TRBV19 to TRBJ1-1; D is perhaps TRBD1 (5 bases). The CDR3 has 14 residues. V was clipped by 5 bases and J by 5 bases, with 15 bases between them. Per germline, CDR1 LNHDA and CDR2 SQIVND (reference sequence). CDR3 DNA: TGTGCCAGTAGTCCCCTATGGGGACGGACTGAAGCTTTCTTT. It is translated as CASSPLWGRTEAFF.

This clonotype was detected ten times or more. This chain uses TRBV2 with TRBJ2-1, with D possibly being TRBD2 (6 bases). CDR1 SNHLY and CDR2 FYNNEI come from the germline V gene. The CDR3 runs to 16 residues. Trimming shortened V by 6 bases and J by 0 bases, and 15 bases separated the two germline ends. This CDR3 is CASSISGGSSYNEQFF. The CDR3, as DNA: TGTGCCAGCAGCATATCCGGGGGTAGCTCCTACAATGAGCAGTTCTTC. The full variable domain, with the rest looked up from reference TRBV2 and TRBJ2-1, is EPEVTQTPSHQVTQMGQEVILRCVPISNHLYFYWYRQILGQKVEFLVSFYNNEISEKSEIFDDQFSVERPDGSNFTLKIRSTKLEDSAMYFCASSISGGSSYNEQFFGPGTRLTVL.

This clonotype was counted only a few times. The CDR3 DNA is TGTGCCAGCAGTTCAGGAGGATCCGGGACAGGGCAATTGTACGAGCAGTACTTC. As protein: CASSSGGSGTGQLYEQYF. This chain connects TRBV6-2 or TRBV6-3 to TRBJ2-7, with 9 bases fitting TRBD1. Trimming removed 4 bases from V and 4 bases from J; junction bases left unmatched: 17. The CDR3 is made up of 18 amino acids. From germline, CDR1 is MNHEY and CDR2 SVGEGT.

The V call is TRBV4-1, the J call TRBJ2-3; D is possibly TRBD1 (6 bases). This CDR3 comprises 17 residues. Germline V gene data show CDR1 as MGHRA and CDR2 as YSYEKL. V lost 1 base and J 0 bases, leaving 14 bases between the germline ends. In DNA form, the CDR3 reads TGCGCCAGCAGCCAAGGGCGGTTGGGGGCCAGCACAGATACGCAGTATTTT. Amino acids: CASSQGRLGASTDTQYF.

In this sample, this clonotype turned up many times. The V gene is TRBV7-9, the J gene TRBJ2-1; D tentatively reads TRBD1 or TRBD2 (6 bases each). The germline V and J ends were trimmed by 2 bases and 2 bases, with 16 bases remaining between them. The CDR3 sequence is 17 residues long. CDR1 is SEHNR, CDR2 FQNEAQ, per germline (reference sequence). The CDR3 nucleotides read TGTGCCAGCAGCTTATTAGGGGGGTGGGGAACCTACAATGAGCAGTTCTTC. Translated, it gives CASSLLGGWGTYNEQFF.

This clonotype occurred many times. V gene TRBV29-1 combines with J gene TRBJ2-5; 7 nucleotides align to TRBD1. Trimming cost V 2 bases and J 5 bases; bases outside gene matches: 11. This CDR3 has 15 amino acids. Germline V gives CDR1 SQVTM, CDR2 ANQGSEA. The chain's CDR3 is CSVERDVSRGETQYF. The DNA of the CDR3 is TGCAGCGTTGAAAGGGATGTATCCAGGGGGGAGACCCAGTACTTC.

The chain recombines TRBV7-9 with TRBJ1-2, with 9 positions matching TRBD1. Germline values: CDR1 SEHNR, CDR2 FQNEAQ (reference sequence). After removal of 5 bases from V and 4 bases from J, the junction contained 8 bases not matched to a gene. The CDR3 sequence is 15 residues long. The CDR3 loop is CASSDRTGAGYGYTF. The CDR3 nucleotides are TGTGCCAGCAGCGATCGGACAGGGGCTGGCTATGGCTACACCTTC.

The genes are TRBV7-3 and TRBJ2-2, with D perhaps matching TRBD1 (6 bases). The CDR3 spans 15 residues. Deletions cut 2 bases from V and 6 bases from J, with 13 bases between. CDR1 is SGHTA and CDR2 is FQGTGA in the germline V gene. In DNA form, the CDR3 reads TGTGCCAGCAGCTTAGAAGGGGGTGTCTCCGGGGAGCTGTTTTTT. Amino acid sequence: CASSLEGGVSGELFF.

The V and J genes are TRBV20-1 and TRBJ2-4, with TRBD2 matching over 7 bases. J was trimmed by 4 bases and V by 3 bases; bases with no gene match: 0. The CDR3 has 12 residues. The germline CDR1 and CDR2 sequences are DFQATT and SNEGSKA (reference sequence). The CDR3 reads CSARGGKNIQYF. The CDR3 bases are TGCAGTGCTAGGGGGGGGAAAAACATTCAGTACTTC.

By sample share, this clonotype is medium-sized. The chain combines TRBV7-2 with TRBJ1-2; D is perhaps TRBD1 (5 bases). CDR1 SGHTA and CDR2 FQGNSA come from the germline V gene. The ends were cut back, 4 bases at V and 6 bases at J, with 18 bases in the middle. The CDR3 has 15 amino acids. CDR3 sequence: CASSYKTVSIDGYTF. CDR3 nucleotides: TGTGCCAGCAGCTATAAGACAGTTAGCATAGATGGCTACACCTTC.

There are a few counts of this clonotype. This chain uses TRBV7-3 with TRBJ2-1, with D perhaps matching TRBD1 or TRBD2 (5 bases each). The ends were cut back, 8 bases at V and 9 bases at J, with 20 bases in the middle. This CDR3 spans 14 amino acids. Germline lookup yields CDR1 SGHTA and CDR2 FQGTGA. Here the CDR3 reads CASSVGTGRTEQFF. CDR3 nucleotides: TGTGCCAGCTCTGTCGGGACCGGGCGGACTGAGCAGTTCTTC.

The sample holds a few counts of this clonotype. V gene TRBV13 combines with J gene TRBJ2-3; 8 nucleotides agree with TRBD2. V gave up 8 bases and J gave up 4 bases; unmatched junction bases: 5. The CDR3 consists of 13 residues. Per the germline V gene, CDR1 is PRHDT and CDR2 is FYEKMQ (reference sequence). Written as DNA, the CDR3 is TGTGCCAGCCAAGCGGGAGAGGCAGATACGCAGTATTTT. As protein: CASQAGEADTQYF. Full variable domain (rest looked up from reference TRBV13 and TRBJ2-3): AAGVIQSPRHLIKEKRETATLKCYPIPRHDTVYWYQQGPGQDPQFLISFYEKMQSDKGSIPDRFSAQQFSDYHSELNMSSLELGDSALYFCASQAGEADTQYFGPGTRLTVL.

In the case of this clonotype: The junction differs from germline at one of its ends, possibly a read error. The chain has TRBV12-3 or TRBV12-4 and TRBJ1-4; 8 bases match TRBD1. CDR3 size: 14 residues. CDR3 sequence (DNA): TGTGCCAGCAGTATAGCCCGACAGGGGGAAAAACTGTTTTTT. As protein: CASSIARQGEKLFF.

This clonotype was detected a few times. The V call is TRBV20-1, the J call TRBJ2-3, with 7 bases identical to TRBD2. The CDR3 extends over 14 amino acids. The V gene end was trimmed by 1 base and the J gene end by 6 bases; junction bases not matched to a gene: 7. Germline loops: CDR1 DFQATT, CDR2 SNEGSKA (reference sequence). The DNA for the CDR3 is TGCAGTGCTAGAGTGGGGAGGGCGGAGGATACGCAGTATTTT. It specifies CSARVGRAEDTQYF.

This chain uses TRBV6-6 with TRBJ1-6; D possibly corresponds to TRBD1 (6 bases). Germline V gives CDR1 MNHNY, CDR2 SVGAGI (reference sequence). V lost 6 bases to trimming and J lost 7 bases, with 25 bases between them. CDR3 length equals 18 residues. CDR3 sequence: CASSPLIGSQGRNSPLHF. CDR3 nucleotide sequence: TGTGCCAGCAGCCCTTTGATTGGGTCCCAGGGGCGGAATTCACCCCTCCACTTT.

This clonotype was seen repeatedly, ten times or more. The chain joins TRBV7-2 to TRBJ1-6, with D possibly TRBD1 on 5 matching bases. This CDR3 comprises 18 residues. Germline CDR1 reads SGHTA; CDR2 reads FQGNSA. Trimming took 0 bases from V and 5 from J, leaving 17 bases between them. The CDR3 DNA sequence: TGTGCCAGCAGCTTAGCGCCACGCAGGGATCTGAATAATTCACCCCTCCACTTT. It translates to CASSLAPRRDLNNSPLHF.

The V gene is TRBV2, the J gene TRBJ2-2, with D possibly matching TRBD2 (5 bases). The CDR3 runs 13 residues. V lost 4 bases, J lost 6 bases, and 9 bases lay in between. Germline CDR1 SNHLY, CDR2 FYNNEI. The CDR3, as DNA: TGTGCCAGCAGTGGGGAGTTCCCCGGGGAGCTGTTTTTT. It is translated as CASSGEFPGELFF.

The gene calls are TRBV6-6 and TRBJ1-5; the D gene is possibly TRBD1 (5 bases). V was pared by 11 bases and J by 4 bases, with 15 bases between. Germline V lookup: CDR1 MNHNY, CDR2 SVGAGI (reference sequence). This CDR3 has 13 amino acids. The CDR3 loop reads CAGNQGRNQPQHF. In nucleotides, the CDR3 is TGTGCCGGCAACCAGGGAAGGAATCAGCCCCAGCATTTT.

The chain uses TRBV15 and TRBJ2-5; D remains ambiguous. Germline values: CDR1 LNHNV, CDR2 YYDKDF (reference sequence). V was clipped by 0 bases and J by 6 bases, with 8 bases between them. The CDR3 length is 13 residues. CDR3 region: CATSRDLQKTQYF. DNA of the CDR3: TGTGCCACCAGCAGAGATTTACAGAAGACCCAGTACTTC.

This clonotype was detected a few times. The chain recombines TRBV7-2 with TRBJ2-1; 8 bases match TRBD2. The junction had 5 bases not matched to a gene; V was cut back by 0 bases and J by 10 bases. Looked up from germline, CDR1 is SGHTA and CDR2 is FQGNSA. The CDR3 is 14 amino acids. The CDR3 loop reads CASSLANQRGEQFF. CDR3 sequence (DNA): TGTGCCAGCAGCTTAGCGAATCAGCGGGGGGAGCAGTTCTTC.

There are a few counts of this clonotype. The rearrangement joins TRBV2 to TRBJ1-4; 9 positions agree with TRBD1. The junction had 10 bases not matched to a gene; V was cut back by 7 bases and J by 7 bases. CDR1 is SNHLY, CDR2 FYNNEI, per germline. This CDR3 region has 15 residues. The CDR3 is CASTWGDRDGEKLFF. CDR3 nucleotide sequence: TGTGCCAGCACCTGGGGGGACAGGGATGGTGAAAAACTGTTTTTT.

This clonotype was picked up many times. The rearrangement uses TRBV27 and TRBJ2-7; 7 positions agree with TRBD1. The CDR3 sequence is 13 residues long. V lost 6 bases to trimming and J lost 3 bases; unmatched junction nucleotides: 5. Germline V CDR1 and CDR2: MNHEY, SMNVEV (reference sequence). CDR3 nucleotide sequence: TGTGCCAGCAGCCAGAGACAGGGCTACGAGCAGTACTTC. Its protein product is CASSQRQGYEQYF.

This clonotype occurred a few times. The chain couples TRBV7-8 to TRBJ1-2; D not resolved. V lost 5 bases, J lost 2 bases, and 9 bases lay in between. CDR1 and CDR2 from the germline V gene are SGHVS and FQNEAQ. The CDR3 consists of 13 residues. In DNA form, the CDR3 reads TGTGCCAGCAGCACTGGACGGAACTATGGCTACACCTTC. Translated: CASSTGRNYGYTF. Full variable domain (remainder filled in from reference TRBV7-8 and TRBJ1-2): GAGVSQSPRYKVAKRGQDVALRCDPISGHVSLFWYQQALGQGPEFLTYFQNEAQLDKSGLPSDRFFAERPEGSVSTLKIQRTQQEDSAVYLCASSTGRNYGYTFGSGTRLTVV.

Ten or more counts support this clonotype. The chain uses TRBV20-1 and TRBJ1-1; 8 bases line up with TRBD1. Germline V gene data show CDR1 as DFQATT and CDR2 as SNEGSKA (reference sequence). Germline trimming cut 5 bases from V and 4 bases from J; bases unmatched to any gene: 18. The CDR3 length is 17 residues. The CDR3 nucleotides read TGCAGTGCTCCCACCTACGGACAGGGAGAGGCGAGCACTGAAGCTTTCTTT. It yields the protein CSAPTYGQGEASTEAFF.